This T cell receptor (beta chain) was profiled in a study of a mutant IDH1 vaccine in newly diagnosed glioma. Here immunoSEQ multiplex PCR was the method, and the copy in TCRdb shows in-frame clones only, minus some. The sample consists of 40,000 to 50,000 clones, around 76% of them appearing once. As for this clone: Its specificity is not known.

Sample time point: week 23, last vaccination. It was 300 ug of mutant IDH1 20-mer peptide that made up each vaccine dose, given with topical imiquimod. This CDR3 spans 18 amino acids. Germline-derived CDR1 and CDR2 are SGHRS and YFSETQ. V shed 6 bases and J 0 bases; nucleotides not matched to a gene: 16. V usage is TRBV5-1 and J usage is TRBJ1-2, with 8 bases matching TRBD1. This clonotype originated in a woman in her forties with glioma. Some clones in this sample may be carry-over from other donors' samples. Sequenced material: PBMCs, taken from a glioma patient whose treatment included an IDH1 peptide vaccine. The CDR3 coding sequence is TGCGCCAGCACCCCTACTCCCGGACAGGGAGGGACTAACTATGGCTACACCTTC. Protein product: CASTPTPGQGGTNYGYTF.